This T cell receptor (beta chain) was sequenced in a study of blood T cell repertoires in COVID-19. The repertoire was sequenced with immunoSEQ multiplex PCR; TCRdb's copy has only in-frame clones and lacks some. Of a few hundred thousand clones in the sample, 75% to 90% are singletons; the top ten hold 7% to 7.5%. Trimming stripped 4 bases from V and 2 bases from J, with 11 bases between. CDR3 length: 14 residues. Germline-derived CDR1 and CDR2 are SNHLY and FYNNEI. The sample taken for sequencing was peripheral blood. The chain recombines TRBV2 with TRBJ2-5; D ambiguous. The receptor comes from a woman aged 55 to 70 with COVID-19, enrolled during active disease. The CDR3: CASSGRRIQETQYF. DNA of the CDR3: TGTGCCAGCAGTGGAAGGCGGATACAAGAGACCCAGTACTTC.